This TCR beta chain was sequenced during a study of cytomegalovirus exposure and HLA in healthy donors. Of note for this clone: What it recognizes is unknown.

Notes on the study in general: As a later analysis showed, a missense DCLRE1C variant was linked to trimming of TCR beta V- and J-genes. Presence/absence analyses took donor sequencing depth as roughly uniform.

This CDR3 has 17 residues. Looked up from germline, CDR1 is SGHTA and CDR2 is FQGNSA. V was trimmed by 8 bases and J by 9 bases, leaving 28 bases between them. Donors sampled were nominally healthy, though unrecorded immune exposures were likely. The study ran its PCR with 60 Vbeta and 13 Jbeta primers. Authors' data handling: It was a later analysis that counted roughly 80 million unique TCR beta chains, of which 9.5 million to 14 million were shared. TCRdb's table, derived via immunoSEQ multiplex PCR, lists solely in-frame clones and lacks some. From that table come the V and J calls and clone size; the DNA was used to work out D and trimming. This sample has 150,000 to 200,000 clones, with 84% found just once.

Sequenced input: PBMCs. This sequence joins TRBV7-2 and TRBJ2-2; possible D gene TRBD1, 5 bases. The origin of this receptor is a man aged 45-60 years in good health and CMV-seropositive. The CDR3 reads CASPRVSGPRATRELFF. The CDR3 nucleotides read TGTGCCAGCCCCAGGGTTTCCGGGCCAAGGGCTACTAGGGAGCTGTTTTTT. Variable domain in full (rest from reference TRBV7-2 and TRBJ2-2): GAGVSQSPSNKVTEKGKDVELRCDPISGHTALYWYRQSLGQGLEFLIYFQGNSAPDKSGLPSDRFSAERTGGSVSTLTIQRTQQEDSAVYLCASPRVSGPRATRELFFGEGSRLTVL.